The 21 T cell receptor beta chains in this list originate from one sample, sequenced in a study of blood T cell repertoires in COVID-19. TCRdb keeps only in-frame clones here, not all; method: immunoSEQ multiplex PCR. The sample holds more than 250,000 clones, roughly 90% seen once. The specimen sequenced was peripheral blood. Every receptor here comes from a man aged 18 to 29 who had recovered from COVID-19.

The chain links TRBV19 to TRBJ2-7; D possibly corresponds to TRBD2 (5 bases). The CDR3 is made up of 14 amino acids. The germline V gene encodes CDR1 LNHDA and CDR2 SQIVND (reference sequence). Trimming pared 5 bases from V and 2 bases from J, leaving 13 bases between. CDR3 residues: CASSRGSDPYEQYF. In nucleotides, the CDR3 is TGTGCCAGTAGTCGGGGAAGCGACCCCTACGAGCAGTACTTC.

The chain combines TRBV19 with TRBJ1-2; D not resolved. With 6 bases removed from V and 0 bases from J, the gap between germline ends came to 14 bases. CDR3 length equals 15 residues. In germline, CDR1 is LNHDA, CDR2 SQIVND (reference sequence). CDR3 sequence (DNA): TGTGCCAGTAGGACGGTGACTACTGCTAACTATGGCTACACCTTC. Its protein is CASRTVTTANYGYTF.

This clone occurred once. This chain connects TRBV6-5 to TRBJ2-7; 12 bases map to TRBD1. Germline assignment: CDR1 MNHEY and CDR2 SVGAGI. With 10 bases clipped from V and 6 bases from J, the junction kept 7 bases outside the gene matches. This CDR3 contains 13 residues. CDR3: CATRDRGLSEQYF. The CDR3 nucleotides are TGTGCCACAAGGGACAGGGGGCTAAGCGAGCAGTACTTC.

The rearrangement links TRBV12-3 or TRBV12-4 to TRBJ2-1; possible D gene TRBD1, 6 bases. The CDR3 runs 13 residues. V gave up 6 bases and J gave up 6 bases, with 12 bases separating them. This CDR3 reads CASSSGVFNEQFF. In DNA, the CDR3 is TGTGCCAGCAGCTCAGGGGTGTTCAATGAGCAGTTCTTC.

This clone was seen only once. V usage is TRBV19 and J usage is TRBJ1-2; TRBD1 is a possible D gene (5 bases). The germline V gene encodes CDR1 LNHDA and CDR2 SQIVND (reference sequence). CDR3 length: 14 amino acids. CDR3: CATVNDRGRDGYTF. CDR3 DNA: TGTGCAACTGTAAACGACCGGGGGAGGGATGGCTACACCTTC.

This chain links TRBV9 with TRBJ1-6; D possibly corresponds to TRBD1 (5 bases). Germline-derived CDR1 and CDR2 are SGDLS and YYNGEE. The length of the CDR3 is 18 residues. The V and J ends lost 3 bases and 0 bases respectively, with 16 bases between them. Written as DNA, the CDR3 is TGTGCCAGCAGCGCGGGGGACCCTTTGAGCTCCTATAATTCACCCCTCCACTTT. Translation: CASSAGDPLSSYNSPLHF.

V and J are TRBV7-3 and TRBJ2-5; TRBD2 aligns across 7 bases. The CDR3 loop spans 14 amino acids. J gave up 6 bases and V 3 bases, and 7 bases lay outside the gene matches. CDR1 and CDR2 (germline): SGHTA, FQGTGA. Here the CDR3 reads CASSFSAGEKTQYF. CDR3 nucleotide sequence: TGTGCCAGCAGCTTCTCGGCGGGGGAGAAGACCCAGTACTTC.

A single count supports this clone. V gene TRBV2 combines with J gene TRBJ2-2; D ambiguous. V lost 4 bases and J lost 3, with 9 bases in between. The CDR3 is 14 residues long. Per germline, CDR1 SNHLY and CDR2 FYNNEI. The CDR3 bases are TGTGCCAGCAGTGCTGAGGATTACACCGGGGAGCTGTTTTTT. Its protein product is CASSAEDYTGELFF.

This clone was seen just once. The chain has TRBV4-1 and TRBJ2-7; 8 nucleotides align to TRBD1. The CDR3 runs to 15 residues. Losses at the gene ends were 2 bases for V and 2 bases for J; bases not matched to a gene: 5. The germline gives CDR1 MGHRA, CDR2 YSYEKL. CDR3 amino acids: CASSQLQGQAYEQYF. The DNA of the CDR3 is TGCGCCAGCAGCCAACTCCAGGGACAGGCCTACGAGCAGTACTTC.

This clone has just one count. The chain carries TRBV7-9 and TRBJ2-7, with 8 bases matching TRBD1. CDR1 is SEHNR, CDR2 FQNEAQ, per germline (reference sequence). With V trimmed by 3 bases and J by 0 bases, 7 bases remained unmatched. The CDR3 has 16 amino acids. CDR3 nucleotide sequence: TGTGCCAGCAGCTTGCCCTGGACAGGGAGCTCCTACGAGCAGTACTTC. Residues: CASSLPWTGSSYEQYF.

The sample holds one count of this clone. The V and J genes are TRBV7-3 and TRBJ2-5; 10 nucleotides match TRBD1. The junction had 6 bases not matched to a gene; V was cut back by 4 bases and J by 4 bases. CDR3 length equals 15 residues. Looked up from germline, CDR1 is SGHTA and CDR2 is FQGTGA. CDR3 coding DNA: TGTGCCAGCAGCTCACACGGGACAGGGGCAGAGACCCAGTACTTC. Amino acid sequence: CASSSHGTGAETQYF.

This chain uses TRBV5-5 with TRBJ2-7; D ambiguous. The germline CDR1 and CDR2 sequences are SGHKS and YYEKEE (reference sequence). Trimming removed 6 bases at V and 3 bases at J, with 19 bases between. The length of the CDR3 is 15 residues. The CDR3 DNA is TGTGCCAGCACGGTCGAGAGAGCAGGAATCTACGAGCAGTACTTC. The encoded protein is CASTVERAGIYEQYF.

The V call is TRBV6-2 or TRBV6-3, the J call TRBJ1-1; D may be TRBD1 (5 bases). The V gene's germline CDR1 is MNHEY and CDR2 SVGEGT. Deletions cut 5 bases from V and 5 bases from J, with 9 bases between. The CDR3 consists of 12 residues. The CDR3 DNA reads TGTGCCAGCAGTAGGGGAGGAACTGAAGCTTTCTTT. As protein: CASSRGGTEAFF.

The chain links TRBV7-9 to TRBJ2-2, with TRBD1 matching over 8 bases. The germline CDR1 and CDR2 sequences are SEHNR and FQNEAQ (reference sequence). CDR3 size: 14 residues. Germline trimming cut 4 bases from V and 7 bases from J; bases unmatched to any gene: 5. The CDR3 nucleotides read TGTGCCAGCAGCTCGCAGGGGGCGATCGGGGAGCTGTTTTTT. Translated: CASSSQGAIGELFF. Looking up the rest from reference TRBV7-9 and TRBJ2-2 gives the full variable domain: DTGVSQNPRHKITKRGQNVTFRCDPISEHNRLYWYRQTLGQGPEFLTYFQNEAQLEKSRLLSDRFSAERPKGSFSTLEIQRTEQGDSAMYLCASSSQGAIGELFFGEGSRLTVL.

This chain connects TRBV25-1 to TRBJ1-2, with D perhaps matching TRBD1 (5 bases). Trimming took 6 bases from V and 0 from J, leaving 8 bases between them. The CDR3 covers 13 residues. CDR1 is MGHDK and CDR2 is SYGVNS in the germline V gene. In DNA, the CDR3 is TGTGCCAGCAGAGGGGATTCTAACTATGGCTACACCTTC. The encoded protein is CASRGDSNYGYTF.

The chain employs TRBV5-1 and TRBJ2-3; D is perhaps TRBD2 (6 bases). V dropped 4 bases and J dropped 1 base, with 16 bases sitting between them. In germline, CDR1 is SGHRS, CDR2 YFSETQ. This CDR3 has 16 amino acids. Written as DNA, the CDR3 is TGCGCCAGCAGCGAGGGACTTTCACCTCGCACAGATACGCAGTATTTT. Its protein product is CASSEGLSPRTDTQYF. Using reference TRBV5-1 and TRBJ2-3 for the parts outside the CDR3, the full variable domain is KAGVTQTPRYLIKTRGQQVTLSCSPISGHRSVSWYQQTPGQGLQFLFEYFSETQRNKGNFPGRFSGRQFSNSRSEMNVSTLELGDSALYLCASSEGLSPRTDTQYFGPGTRLTVL.

This sequence joins TRBV29-1 and TRBJ2-7, with D hard to call. CDR1 SQVTM and CDR2 ANQGSEA come from the germline V gene. Trimming left V 6 bases short and J 3 bases short, with 12 bases between. The CDR3 covers 12 residues. CDR3 DNA: TGCAGCGTAAACTTATCCGGCTACGAGCAGTACTTC. It codes for CSVNLSGYEQYF.

The chain couples TRBV5-1 to TRBJ2-5; tentatively, D is TRBD2 (5 bases). With 6 bases removed from V and 4 bases from J, the gap between germline ends came to 13 bases. The CDR3 consists of 13 residues. Germline V gene data show CDR1 as SGHRS and CDR2 as YFSETQ. This CDR3 reads CASTPPAGETQYF. The CDR3 nucleotides read TGCGCCAGCACCCCTCCTGCGGGAGAGACCCAGTACTTC.

The CDR3 region is CASSDSPGTGELFF. CDR3 in DNA: TGTGCCAGCAGTGACTCCCCCGGCACCGGGGAGCTGTTTTTT. The V call is TRBV6-4, the J call TRBJ2-2; D is uncertain. CDR3 length: 14 amino acids. The germline CDR1 and CDR2 sequences are MRHNA and SNTAGT. V dropped 0 bases and J dropped 4 bases, with 6 bases sitting between them.

The rearrangement links TRBV6-4 to TRBJ1-5; perhaps TRBD1 as D (5 bases). The V and J ends lost 8 bases and 5 bases respectively, with 16 bases between them. Germline CDR1 is MRHNA and CDR2 is SNTAGT. CDR3 length: 14 residues. In DNA form, the CDR3 reads TGTGCCAGCGGGGGGAAGAGGGCCTATCAGCCCCAGCATTTT. It specifies CASGGKRAYQPQHF.

This chain joins TRBV9 and TRBJ2-5, with D perhaps matching TRBD1 (5 bases). Germline assignment: CDR1 SGDLS and CDR2 YYNGEE. The CDR3 totals 15 residues. Trimming left V 2 bases short and J 5 bases short, with 16 bases between. The CDR3 loop reads CASSVQEGVTETQYF. CDR3 DNA: TGTGCCAGCAGCGTCCAAGAAGGGGTTACGGAGACCCAGTACTTC.